This is a list of T cell receptor beta chains from one sample in a study of early T cells in non-severe SARS-CoV-2 infection. One entry per CDR3 protein results from TCRdb running MiXCR on the 5' RACE reads. The sample carries over 55,000 distinct CDR3 sequences, approximately 9% recorded once. Specimen: whole blood. The receptor set was obtained from an adult who was a healthcare worker with PCR-confirmed SARS-CoV-2 infection or an uninfected control (not recorded which). Both conserved end residues are part of each CDR3. The order of the fields is V gene, D gene, J gene, clone size, CDR3 protein, CDR3 DNA. A D gene is named only where the DNA matches it firmly. Some rows mark clone size as missing; the rest say once, few, many or name a class of expanded clone.

TRBV12-3/TRBV12-4	-	TRBJ1-2	few	CASSPSGRDGYTF	TGTGCCAGCAGTCCCTCAGGCAGGGATGGCTACACCTTC
TRBV29-1	TRBD1	TRBJ2-3	few	CSVVKQGLTDTQYF	TGCAGCGTTGTAAAACAGGGGCTGACAGATACGCAGTATTTT
TRBV7-2	-	TRBJ1-5	many	CASSLQGNQPQHF	TGTGCCAGCAGCTTACAGGGAAATCAGCCCCAGCATTTT
TRBV7-2	-	TRBJ2-3	many	CASSLAGGPIDTQYF	TGTGCCAGCAGCTTAGCGGGGGGGCCTATAGATACGCAGTATTTT
TRBV20-1	-	TRBJ1-1	-	CSAKVYNTEAFF	TGCAGTGCTAAAGTCTACAACACTGAAGCTTTCTTT
TRBV5-1	-	TRBJ2-5	few	CASSRDQQETQYF	TGCGCCAGCAGCCGGGATCAGCAGGAGACCCAGTACTTC
TRBV30	-	TRBJ2-2	-	CAWSPGIGNTGELFF	TGTGCCTGGAGTCCAGGTATCGGGAACACCGGGGAGCTGTTTTTT
TRBV5-1	TRBD1	TRBJ2-1	few	CASSTGQGALLNEQFF	TGCGCCAGCAGCACGGGACAGGGGGCCCTTCTGAATGAGCAGTTCTTC
TRBV7-8	-	TRBJ2-2	few	CASSPGDANTGELFF	TGTGCCAGCAGCCCCGGGGACGCGAACACCGGGGAGCTGTTTTTT
TRBV5-6	-	TRBJ2-6	-	CASSLEQGSYSGANVLTF	TGTGCCAGCAGCTTGGAACAGGGCTCTTACTCTGGGGCCAACGTCCTGACTTTC
TRBV19	-	TRBJ1-2	many	CASSMGTKSVGYTF	TGTGCCAGTAGTATGGGAACGAAGTCGGTGGGCTACACCTTC
TRBV24-1	TRBD1	TRBJ1-5	-	CATSDRTGTSNQPQHF	TGTGCCACCAGTGATAGGACAGGGACCTCCAATCAGCCCCAGCATTTT
TRBV3-1	-	TRBJ2-3	many	CASSQITLESDTQYF	TGTGCCAGCAGCCAGATCACCTTAGAGTCAGATACGCAGTATTTT
TRBV3-1	-	TRBJ1-1	many	CASSQAVSGEAFF	TGTGCCAGCAGCCAAGCCGTTTCTGGTGAAGCTTTCTTT
TRBV20-1	TRBD1	TRBJ1-1	-	CSARVDRVGTEAFF	TGCAGTGCTAGAGTTGACAGGGTCGGCACTGAAGCTTTCTTT
TRBV6-5	-	TRBJ2-5	few	CASSSPGRQETQYF	TGTGCCAGCAGTTCGCCGGGCCGGCAAGAGACCCAGTACTTC
TRBV12-5	-	TRBJ2-1	few	CASGLANMGGADSSYNEQFF	TGTGCTAGTGGTTTGGCCAATATGGGGGGGGCCGACAGCTCCTACAATGAGCAGTTCTTC
TRBV11-2	-	TRBJ1-1	-	CASSLHRDTEAFF	TGTGCCAGCAGCTTACACAGGGACACTGAAGCTTTCTTT
TRBV5-1	TRBD2	TRBJ2-5	few	CASSPGGPQYF	TGCGCCAGCAGCCCGGGGGGGCCCCAGTACTTC
TRBV20-1	TRBD2	TRBJ2-5	many	CSARSSGGPGETQYF	TGCAGTGCTAGGAGCAGCGGGGGGCCCGGAGAGACCCAGTACTTC
TRBV12-3/TRBV12-4	TRBD1	TRBJ1-6	many	CAGRGQQNSPLHF	TGTGCCGGACGGGGACAGCAAAATTCACCCCTCCACTTT
TRBV6-2/TRBV6-3	-	TRBJ2-5	few	CASSYLGRFQETQYF	TGTGCCAGCAGTTACCTGGGGCGGTTCCAAGAGACCCAGTACTTC
TRBV18	-	TRBJ2-5	-	CASSPPSSPQETQYF	TGTGCCAGCTCACCACCCTCTTCCCCCCAAGAGACCCAGTACTTC
TRBV13	TRBD1	TRBJ2-2	many	CASSPHTGQGLTGELFF	TGTGCCAGCAGCCCTCACACGGGACAGGGTCTCACCGGGGAGCTGTTTTTT
TRBV30	TRBD1	TRBJ1-3	many	CAFRTGYSGNTIYF	TGTGCCTTCCGGACAGGCTACTCTGGAAACACCATATATTTT
TRBV20-1	TRBD1	TRBJ2-5	many	CSARNRGLETQYF	TGCAGTGCTAGAAACAGGGGGCTGGAGACCCAGTACTTC
TRBV4-1	-	TRBJ1-1	-	CASSQGSGRNTEAFF	TGCGCCAGCAGCCAAGGGTCGGGGCGAAACACTGAAGCTTTCTTT
TRBV7-6	-	TRBJ2-5	-	CASSPRPGQETQYF	TGTGCCAGCAGCCCGCGTCCAGGGCAAGAGACCCAGTACTTC
TRBV12-3/TRBV12-4	-	TRBJ2-1	few	CASSLALAGRSYNEQFF	TGTGCCAGCAGTTTAGCGCTTGCCGGACGCTCCTACAATGAGCAGTTCTTC
TRBV2	-	TRBJ2-2	many	CASSEQGGELFF	TGTGCCAGCAGTGAACAGGGCGGGGAGCTGTTTTTT
TRBV7-9	-	TRBJ2-1	medium-sized	CASSKTRTISSYNEQFF	TGTGCCAGCAGCAAAACAAGGACGATTAGCTCCTACAATGAGCAGTTCTTC
TRBV6-1	-	TRBJ2-5	many	CASSESQTGKGETQYF	TGTGCCAGCAGTGAAAGCCAGACAGGAAAGGGAGAGACCCAGTACTTC
TRBV12-3/TRBV12-4	-	TRBJ1-5	many	CASSRLSNQPQHF	TGTGCCAGCAGTCGACTGAGCAATCAGCCCCAGCATTTT
TRBV30	-	TRBJ2-1	-	CAWSPRGRIRNEQFF	TGTGCCTGGAGTCCCCGGGGGCGAATTAGGAATGAGCAGTTCTTC
TRBV7-9	-	TRBJ1-2	few	CASSPNPTDPNYGYTF	TGTGCCAGCAGCCCAAACCCGACAGATCCTAACTATGGCTACACCTTC
TRBV20-1	TRBD1	TRBJ1-2	-	CSASPPGTGGYTF	TGCAGTGCTAGCCCTCCAGGGACAGGGGGCTACACCTTC
TRBV7-2	-	TRBJ2-3	few	CASSLVLGPAGDTQYF	TGTGCCAGCAGCTTAGTTTTGGGACCTGCGGGAGATACGCAGTATTTT
TRBV7-7	TRBD2	TRBJ2-2	many	CASSLAHQRGTGELFF	TGTGCCAGCAGCTTAGCGCATCAGCGGGGCACCGGGGAGCTGTTTTTT
TRBV29-1	-	TRBJ2-2	few	CSVYPTGTGELFF	TGCAGCGTTTATCCCACGGGGACCGGGGAGCTGTTTTTT
TRBV5-1	TRBD1	TRBJ1-1	many	CASSVSGTGMNTEAFF	TGCGCCAGCAGCGTTTCCGGGACAGGGATGAACACTGAAGCTTTCTTT
TRBV28	-	TRBJ1-2	few	CASSIPGGPNYGYTF	TGTGCCAGCAGTATACCAGGAGGTCCTAACTATGGCTACACCTTC
TRBV27	-	TRBJ2-1	-	CASSLAHSYNEQFF	TGTGCCAGCAGTTTAGCGCACTCCTACAATGAGCAGTTCTTC
TRBV5-1	-	TRBJ2-5	-	CASSLDTEETQYF	TGCGCCAGCAGCTTGGATACAGAAGAGACCCAGTACTTC
TRBV7-8	TRBD1	TRBJ1-4	-	CASSHRQGREKLFF	TGTGCCAGCAGCCATCGACAGGGGAGAGAAAAACTGTTTTTT
TRBV4-1	TRBD2	TRBJ2-1	many	CASSQGAGGSYNEQFF	TGCGCCAGCAGCCAGGGTGCGGGGGGCTCCTACAATGAGCAGTTCTTC
TRBV20-1	-	TRBJ1-1	few	CSARDIKNTEAFF	TGCAGTGCTAGAGATATCAAGAACACTGAAGCTTTCTTT
TRBV7-2	-	TRBJ2-5	-	CASSLVVGETQYF	TGTGCCAGCAGCTTAGTAGTCGGGGAGACCCAGTACTTC
TRBV19	-	TRBJ2-5	-	CASSAVVRETQYF	TGTGCCAGTAGTGCAGTGGTTCGAGAGACCCAGTACTTC
TRBV12-3/TRBV12-4	TRBD1	TRBJ1-1	-	CASRITGGGDTEAFF	TGTGCCAGCAGAATTACAGGGGGTGGTGACACTGAAGCTTTCTTT
TRBV13	TRBD1	TRBJ1-6	many	CASSPRDRNSPLHF	TGTGCCAGCAGCCCAAGGGACAGGAATTCACCCCTCCACTTT
TRBV14	-	TRBJ1-1	few	CASSQVQGTEAFF	TGTGCCAGCAGCCAAGTCCAGGGGACGGAAGCTTTCTTT
TRBV5-6	-	TRBJ1-1	once	CASSFRMSGMTEAFF	TGTGCCAGCAGCTTCCGGATGTCTGGGATGACTGAAGCTTTCTTT
TRBV9	-	TRBJ1-1	few	CASSVSAATNTEAFF	TGTGCCAGCAGCGTAAGCGCAGCGACGAACACTGAAGCTTTCTTT